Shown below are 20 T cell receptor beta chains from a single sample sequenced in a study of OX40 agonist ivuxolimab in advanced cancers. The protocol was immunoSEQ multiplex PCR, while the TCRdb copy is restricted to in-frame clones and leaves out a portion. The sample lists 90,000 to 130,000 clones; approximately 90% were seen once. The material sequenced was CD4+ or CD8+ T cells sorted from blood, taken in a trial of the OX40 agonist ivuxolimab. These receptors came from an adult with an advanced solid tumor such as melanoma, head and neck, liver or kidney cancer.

CDR3 amino acids: CASSLAGGGNEQFF. The CDR3 nucleotides read TGTGCCAGCAGCCTAGCGGGGGGCGGGAATGAGCAGTTCTTC. The chain joins TRBV9 to TRBJ2-1, with 11 nucleotides matching TRBD2. The CDR3 has 14 residues. V dropped 4 bases and J dropped 7; count of bases not matched to a gene: 4. CDR1 is SGDLS, CDR2 YYNGEE, per germline.

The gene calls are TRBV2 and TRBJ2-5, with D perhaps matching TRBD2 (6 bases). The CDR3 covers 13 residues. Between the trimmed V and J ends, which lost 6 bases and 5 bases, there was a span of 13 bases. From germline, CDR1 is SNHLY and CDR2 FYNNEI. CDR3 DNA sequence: TGTGCCAGCAGCCTGACTGGGGGGGAGACCCAGTACTTC. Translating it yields CASSLTGGETQYF.

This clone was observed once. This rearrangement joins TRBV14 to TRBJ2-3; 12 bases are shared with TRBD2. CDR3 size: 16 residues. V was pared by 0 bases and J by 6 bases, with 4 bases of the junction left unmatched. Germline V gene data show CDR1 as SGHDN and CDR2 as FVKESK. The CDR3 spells CASSQDWTSGADTQYF. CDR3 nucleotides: TGTGCCAGCAGCCAAGATTGGACTAGCGGGGCGGATACGCAGTATTTT.

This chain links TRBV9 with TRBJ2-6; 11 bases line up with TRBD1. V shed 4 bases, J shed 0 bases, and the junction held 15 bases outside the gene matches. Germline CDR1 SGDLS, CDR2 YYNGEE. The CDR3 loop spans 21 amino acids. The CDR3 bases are TGTGCCAGCAGCACAAGCCACATTCCGGGACAGGGGGTCTCTGGGGCCAACGTCCTGACTTTC. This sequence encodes CASSTSHIPGQGVSGANVLTF.

The CDR3 DNA follows: TGTGCCAGCAGTGGCTCGGGCCAGGCTGGCTACACCTTC. Its translation is CASSGSGQAGYTF. The V gene is TRBV6-5, the J gene TRBJ1-2; D is unclear. Trimming left V 5 bases short and J 7 bases short, with 14 bases between. CDR3 length: 13 amino acids. Per germline, CDR1 MNHEY and CDR2 SVGAGI.

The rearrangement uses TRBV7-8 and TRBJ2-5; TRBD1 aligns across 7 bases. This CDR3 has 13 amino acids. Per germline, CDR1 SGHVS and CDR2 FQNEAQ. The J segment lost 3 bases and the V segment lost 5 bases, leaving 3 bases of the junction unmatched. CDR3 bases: TGTGCCAGCAGCACCGGGACAGAAGAGACCCAGTACTTC. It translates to CASSTGTEETQYF.

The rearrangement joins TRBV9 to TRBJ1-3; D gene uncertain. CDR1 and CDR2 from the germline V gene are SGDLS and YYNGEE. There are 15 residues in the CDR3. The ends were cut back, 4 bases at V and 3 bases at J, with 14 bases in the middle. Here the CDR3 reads CASSTRGDRGNTIYF. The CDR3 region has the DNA TGTGCCAGCAGCACCCGCGGAGATCGTGGAAACACCATATATTTT.

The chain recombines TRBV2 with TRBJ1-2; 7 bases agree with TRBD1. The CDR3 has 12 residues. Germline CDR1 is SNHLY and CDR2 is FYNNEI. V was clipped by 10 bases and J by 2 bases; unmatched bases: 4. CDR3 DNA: TGTGCCAAATCGGGACAGAACTATGGCTACACCTTC. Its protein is CAKSGQNYGYTF.

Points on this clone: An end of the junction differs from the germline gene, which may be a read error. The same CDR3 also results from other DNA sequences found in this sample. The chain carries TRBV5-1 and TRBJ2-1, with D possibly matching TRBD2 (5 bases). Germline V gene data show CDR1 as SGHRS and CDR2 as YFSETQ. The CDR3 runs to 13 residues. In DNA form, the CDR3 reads TGTGCCAGCAGCTTACTAGTTGTAGATGAGCAGTTCTTC. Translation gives CASSLLVVDEQFF. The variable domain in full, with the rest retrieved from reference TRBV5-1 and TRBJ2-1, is KAGVTQTPRYLIKTRGQQVTLSCSPISGHRSVSWYQQTPGQGLQFLFEYFSETQRNKGNFPGRFSGRQFSNSRSEMNVSTLELGDSALYLCASSLLVVDEQFFGPGTRLTVL.

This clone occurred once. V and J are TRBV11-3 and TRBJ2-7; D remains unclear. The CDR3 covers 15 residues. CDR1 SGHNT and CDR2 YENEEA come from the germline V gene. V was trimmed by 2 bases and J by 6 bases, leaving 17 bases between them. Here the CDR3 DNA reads TGTGCCAGCAGCTTAAGGGCCCCGATCTTGTCCGAGCAGTACTTC. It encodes CASSLRAPILSEQYF.

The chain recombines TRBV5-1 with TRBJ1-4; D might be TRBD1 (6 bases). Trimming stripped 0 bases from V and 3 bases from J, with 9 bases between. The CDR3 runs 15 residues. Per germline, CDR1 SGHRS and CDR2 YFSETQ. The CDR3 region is CASSLAEGANEKLFF. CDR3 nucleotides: TGCGCCAGCAGCTTGGCAGAGGGGGCTAATGAAAAACTGTTTTTT.

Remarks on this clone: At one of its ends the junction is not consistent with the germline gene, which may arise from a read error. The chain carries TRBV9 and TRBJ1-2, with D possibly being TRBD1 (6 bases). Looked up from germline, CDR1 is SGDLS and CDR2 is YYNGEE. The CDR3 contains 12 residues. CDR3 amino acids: CASSTTGRSRAF. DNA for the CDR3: TGTGCCAGCAGCACGACAGGTCGAAGTAGAGCCTTC.

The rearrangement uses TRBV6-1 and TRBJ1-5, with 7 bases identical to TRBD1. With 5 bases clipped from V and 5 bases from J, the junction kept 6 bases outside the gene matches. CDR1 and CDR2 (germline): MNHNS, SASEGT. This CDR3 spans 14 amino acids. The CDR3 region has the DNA TGTGCCAGCAGTCTCGACAGGGCTGATCAGCCCCAGCATTTT. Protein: CASSLDRADQPQHF.

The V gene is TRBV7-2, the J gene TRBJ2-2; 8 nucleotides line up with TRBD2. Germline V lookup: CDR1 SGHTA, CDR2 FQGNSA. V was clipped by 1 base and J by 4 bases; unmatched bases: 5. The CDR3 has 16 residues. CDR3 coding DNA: TGTGCCAGCAGCTTAGGGGCGGGAGGTAGCACCGGGGAGCTGTTTTTT. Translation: CASSLGAGGSTGELFF. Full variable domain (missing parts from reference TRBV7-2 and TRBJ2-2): GAGVSQSPSNKVTEKGKDVELRCDPISGHTALYWYRQSLGQGLEFLIYFQGNSAPDKSGLPSDRFSAERTGGSVSTLTIQRTQQEDSAVYLCASSLGAGGSTGELFFGEGSRLTVL.

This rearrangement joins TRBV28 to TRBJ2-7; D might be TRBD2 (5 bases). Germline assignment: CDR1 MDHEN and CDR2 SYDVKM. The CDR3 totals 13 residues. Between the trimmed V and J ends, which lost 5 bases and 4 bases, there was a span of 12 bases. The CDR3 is CASSRPGIYEQYF. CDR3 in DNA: TGTGCCAGCAGTCGCCCGGGGATATACGAGCAGTACTTC.

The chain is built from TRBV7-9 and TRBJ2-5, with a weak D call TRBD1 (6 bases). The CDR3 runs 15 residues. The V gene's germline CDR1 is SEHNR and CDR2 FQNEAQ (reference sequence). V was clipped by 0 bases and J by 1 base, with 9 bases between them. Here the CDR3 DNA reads TGTGCCAGCAGCTTAGCCACAGGGAGCCAAGAGACCCAGTACTTC. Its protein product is CASSLATGSQETQYF.

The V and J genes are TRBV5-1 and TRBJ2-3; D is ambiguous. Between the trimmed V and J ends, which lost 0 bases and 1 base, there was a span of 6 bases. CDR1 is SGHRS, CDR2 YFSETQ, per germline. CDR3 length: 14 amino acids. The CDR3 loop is CASSLDSGTDTQYF. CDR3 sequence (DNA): TGCGCCAGCAGCTTGGATTCCGGCACAGATACGCAGTATTTT.

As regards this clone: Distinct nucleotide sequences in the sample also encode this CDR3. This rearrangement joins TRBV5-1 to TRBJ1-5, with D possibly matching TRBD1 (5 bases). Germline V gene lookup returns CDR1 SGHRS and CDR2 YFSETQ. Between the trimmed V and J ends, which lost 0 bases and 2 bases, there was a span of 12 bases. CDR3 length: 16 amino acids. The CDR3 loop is CASSLDGRGGNQPQHF. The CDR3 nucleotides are TGCGCCAGCAGCTTGGACGGGAGGGGAGGCAATCAGCCCCAGCATTTT.

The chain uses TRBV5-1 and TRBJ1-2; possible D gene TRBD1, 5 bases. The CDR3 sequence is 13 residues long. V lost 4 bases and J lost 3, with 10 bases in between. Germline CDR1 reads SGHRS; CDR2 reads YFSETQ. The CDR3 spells CASSGTGDYGYTF. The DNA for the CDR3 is TGCGCCAGCAGCGGGACGGGGGACTATGGCTACACCTTC.

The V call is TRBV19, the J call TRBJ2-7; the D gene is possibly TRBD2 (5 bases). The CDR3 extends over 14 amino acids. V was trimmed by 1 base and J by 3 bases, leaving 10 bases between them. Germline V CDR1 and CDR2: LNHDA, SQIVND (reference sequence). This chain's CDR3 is CASSIGGQVYEQYF. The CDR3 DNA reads TGTGCCAGTAGTATAGGAGGGCAGGTCTACGAGCAGTACTTC.